The 2 T cell receptor beta chains below were found in one sample sequenced in a study of blood T cell repertoires in COVID-19. Data came from immunoSEQ multiplex PCR; TCRdb stores just in-frame clones and leaves some out. The data hold about 220,000 clones, with about 84% observed a single time. Sequenced sample: peripheral blood. These receptor sequences come from a human donor in a cohort sampled during active COVID-19.

This chain links TRBV7-2 with TRBJ1-1; tentative D call: TRBD1 (5 bases). Germline CDR1 reads SGHTA; CDR2 reads FQGNSA. V was trimmed by 2 bases and J by 3 bases, leaving 10 bases between them. This CDR3 has 14 residues. The CDR3 nucleotides read TGTGCCAGCAGCTTATCAGGGATAGACACTGAAGCTTTCTTT. Translation: CASSLSGIDTEAFF.

This chain connects TRBV5-5 to TRBJ1-6; D call uncertain. The CDR3 runs 16 residues. The germline V gene encodes CDR1 SGHKS and CDR2 YYEKEE (reference sequence). The V gene lost 0 bases and the J gene lost 4 bases, with 11 bases spanning the gap. The CDR3: CASSLAPTEYNSPLHF. In nucleotides, the CDR3 is TGTGCCAGCAGCTTGGCCCCTACAGAGTATAATTCACCCCTCCACTTT.